This paragraph reports one TCR beta chain. Its antigen is as yet unknown. The data stem from a study of CD8+CD57+ T cells in acquired aplastic anemia. Study at large: Sorted CD4+ and CD8+ cells yielded roughly 3.2 ug of DNA on average.

Genomic DNA provided the template from which TCR beta VDJ and CDR3 profiles were obtained. From the reads, TCRdb called clonotypes with MiXCR, one entry per CDR3 protein. The sample carries 260,000 or so distinct CDR3 sequences, around 82% recorded once. Before being chosen for sequencing, patients had shown CD8+CD57+ cell expansion by flow cytometry. In all patients, the disease was severe acquired aplastic anemia. Receipt of therapy had not occurred in any patient by the time of blood sampling. Study conclusions and caveats: Overlap between patients and controls comprised twenty-nine CD8+ CDR3 sequences.

The receptor comes from a human donor with aplastic anemia. Sequenced material: sorted CD4+, CD8+, or CD8+CD57+ T cells (not recorded which) from PBMCs.

This CDR3 is CASSSGRGAHTDTQYF. The CDR3 coding sequence is TGTGCCAGCAGCTCCGGGAGAGGGGCTCACACGGATACGCAGTATTTT. The rearrangement joins TRBV7-8 to TRBJ2-3, with a possible D match to TRBD2 (6 bases). The CDR3 covers 16 residues. Germline V lookup: CDR1 SGHVS, CDR2 FQNEAQ. Trimming stripped 4 bases from V and 6 bases from J, with 20 bases between.